This TCR beta chain was observed in a study of OX40 agonist ivuxolimab in advanced cancers. Study as a whole: It was ivuxolimab, an agonistic anti-OX40 (CD134) antibody, that patients were treated with.

CDR1 is SGHNT, CDR2 YENEEA, per germline. The CDR3 length is 14 residues. The V end was cut by 4 bases, the J end by 7 bases, with 16 bases between. Generated by immunoSEQ multiplex PCR, the TCRdb table keeps only in-frame clones and is missing some. The sample gives some 25,000 clones, approximately 89% of which show up once; 34% is in the top ten. The gene calls are TRBV11-3 and TRBJ2-5, with D perhaps matching TRBD1 or TRBD2 (5 bases each). The material sequenced was CD4+ or CD8+ T cells sorted from blood, taken in a trial of the OX40 agonist ivuxolimab. The TCR sequence derives from an adult with an advanced solid tumor such as melanoma, head and neck, liver or kidney cancer. CDR3 protein: CASSSGTDKMTQYF. CDR3 bases: TGTGCCAGCAGCTCCGGGACGGACAAGATGACCCAGTACTTC.